Presented here are 8 T cell receptor beta chains from one specimen sequenced in a study of cytomegalovirus exposure and HLA in healthy donors. Vbeta (60) and Jbeta (13) primers were used in the PCR. Only in-frame clones appear in the TCRdb table, and some are missing; sequencing was by immunoSEQ multiplex PCR. The sample gives 150,000 or so clones, 64% of which show up once; less than 3.5% is in the top ten. Sequencing was carried out using PBMCs. Receptors were obtained from a woman in her 30s in good health and CMV-seropositive.

This chain links TRBV28 with TRBJ2-5; possible D gene TRBD2, 6 bases. V lost 8 bases, J lost 5 bases, and 15 bases lay in between. The CDR3 length is 13 residues. The germline V gene has CDR1 MDHEN and CDR2 SYDVKM. DNA of the CDR3: TGTGCCAGCGAACAAGCGGGTCTGGAGACCCAGTACTTC. It yields the protein CASEQAGLETQYF.

V gene TRBV5-6 combines with J gene TRBJ1-2, with 9 bases lining up with TRBD1. CDR1 and CDR2 (germline): SGHDT, YYEEEE. V trimming: 4 bases; J trimming: 4 bases; junction bases outside the gene matches: 5. CDR3 length: 14 amino acids. Written as DNA, the CDR3 is TGTGCCAGCAGCGGTACAGGGGGCGGCTATGGCTACACCTTC. Translated, it gives CASSGTGGGYGYTF.

V gene TRBV4-1 combines with J gene TRBJ1-2, with D possibly being TRBD1 (5 bases). The V gene lost 1 base and the J gene lost 4 bases, with 16 bases spanning the gap. CDR3 length equals 16 residues. Germline V gene data show CDR1 as MGHRA and CDR2 as YSYEKL. Here the CDR3 DNA reads TGCGCCAGCAGCCAAGGACAGCTGGTACAGTCCTATGGCTACACCTTC. It is translated as CASSQGQLVQSYGYTF.

The DNA of the CDR3 is TGTGCCAGCAGCCAAGATCTAGTCCTAGCGGGAGCGAATGAGCAGTTCTTC. Encoded protein: CASSQDLVLAGANEQFF. The chain carries TRBV14 and TRBJ2-1, with 10 positions matching TRBD2. With V trimmed by 0 bases and J by 7 bases, 9 bases remained unmatched. The CDR3 contains 17 residues. The germline V gene has CDR1 SGHDN and CDR2 FVKESK.

The chain joins TRBV6-1 to TRBJ2-3; 11 bases are shared with TRBD2. The CDR3 has 15 residues. Per germline, CDR1 MNHNS and CDR2 SASEGT. V gave up 2 bases and J gave up 4 bases; unmatched junction bases: 2. For the CDR3, the DNA is TGTGCCAGCAGTGAATTACTAGCGGGAGCAGATACGCAGTATTTT. Its translation: CASSELLAGADTQYF.

V usage is TRBV2 and J usage is TRBJ2-7, with TRBD2 as a possible D gene (6 bases). Trimming removed 10 bases at V and 2 bases at J, with 21 bases between. There are 15 residues in the CDR3. In germline, CDR1 is SNHLY, CDR2 FYNNEI. The chain's CDR3 is CAIPGSRGATYEQYF. Here the CDR3 DNA reads TGTGCCATCCCCGGGTCGCGGGGCGCGACCTACGAGCAGTACTTC.

CDR3 coding DNA: TGTGCCAGCAGCAAAGGACAGGGGGTTTATGGCTACACCTTC. It encodes CASSKGQGVYGYTF. V is TRBV21-1 and J is TRBJ1-2; TRBD1, the table's D call, was not compared with the DNA. TRBV21-1 is given as a pseudogene. The CDR3 runs 14 residues.

The chain uses TRBV6-1 and TRBJ2-1; the match to TRBD2 covers 10 bases. Germline loops: CDR1 MNHNS, CDR2 SASEGT. V dropped 4 bases and J dropped 0; count of bases not matched to a gene: 6. The CDR3 contains 17 residues. In nucleotides, the CDR3 is TGTGCCAGCAGTGGTCTAGCGGGAGATAGCTCCTACAATGAGCAGTTCTTC. Its protein is CASSGLAGDSSYNEQFF.